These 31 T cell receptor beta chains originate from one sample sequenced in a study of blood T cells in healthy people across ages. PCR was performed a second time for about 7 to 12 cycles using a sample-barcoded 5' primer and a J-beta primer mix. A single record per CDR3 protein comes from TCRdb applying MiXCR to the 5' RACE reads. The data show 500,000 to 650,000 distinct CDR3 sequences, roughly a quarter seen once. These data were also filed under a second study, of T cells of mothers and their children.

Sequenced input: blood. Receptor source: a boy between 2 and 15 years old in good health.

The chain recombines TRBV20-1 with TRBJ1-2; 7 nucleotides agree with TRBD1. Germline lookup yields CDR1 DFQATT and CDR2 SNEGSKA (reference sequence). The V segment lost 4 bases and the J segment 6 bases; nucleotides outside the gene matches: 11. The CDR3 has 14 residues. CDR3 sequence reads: CSANPGQRPDGYTF. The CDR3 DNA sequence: TGCAGTGCTAACCCGGGACAGAGACCTGATGGCTACACCTTC.

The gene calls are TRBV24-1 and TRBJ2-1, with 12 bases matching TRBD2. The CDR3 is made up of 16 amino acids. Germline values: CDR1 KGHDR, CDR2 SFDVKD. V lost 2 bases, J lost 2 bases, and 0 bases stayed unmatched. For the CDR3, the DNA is TGTGCCACCAGTGATTGGACTAGCGGGACCTACAATGAGCAGTTCTTC. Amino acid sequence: CATSDWTSGTYNEQFF.

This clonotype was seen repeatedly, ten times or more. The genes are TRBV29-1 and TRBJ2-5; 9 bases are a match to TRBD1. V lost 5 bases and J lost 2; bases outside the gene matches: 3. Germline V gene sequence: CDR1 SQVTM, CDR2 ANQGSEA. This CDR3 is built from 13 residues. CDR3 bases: TGCAGCGTTACACAGGGGGCTCAAGAGACCCAGTACTTC. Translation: CSVTQGAQETQYF.

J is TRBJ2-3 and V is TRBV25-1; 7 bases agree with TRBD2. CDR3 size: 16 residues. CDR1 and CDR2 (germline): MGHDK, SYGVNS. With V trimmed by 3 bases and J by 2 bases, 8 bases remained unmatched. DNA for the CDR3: TGTGCCAGCAGTGATCTTCGCGGGAGACCCACAGATACGCAGTATTTT. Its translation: CASSDLRGRPTDTQYF.

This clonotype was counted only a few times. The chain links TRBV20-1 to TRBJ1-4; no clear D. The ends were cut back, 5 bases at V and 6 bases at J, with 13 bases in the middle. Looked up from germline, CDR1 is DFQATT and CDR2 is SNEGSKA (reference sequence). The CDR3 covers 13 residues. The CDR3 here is CSAGPPGYEKLFF. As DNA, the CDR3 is TGCAGTGCTGGCCCCCCTGGTTATGAAAAACTGTTTTTT.

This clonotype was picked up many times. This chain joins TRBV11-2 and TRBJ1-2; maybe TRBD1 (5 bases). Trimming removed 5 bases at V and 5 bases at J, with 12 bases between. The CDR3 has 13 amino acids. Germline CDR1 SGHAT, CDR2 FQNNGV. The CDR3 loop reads CASSGDKGYGYTF. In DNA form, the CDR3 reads TGTGCCAGCAGCGGAGATAAGGGGTATGGCTACACCTTC.

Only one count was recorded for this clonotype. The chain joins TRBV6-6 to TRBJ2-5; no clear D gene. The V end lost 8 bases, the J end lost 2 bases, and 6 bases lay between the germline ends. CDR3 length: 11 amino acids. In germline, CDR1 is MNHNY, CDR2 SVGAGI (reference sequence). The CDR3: CASYSQETQYF. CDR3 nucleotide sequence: TGTGCCAGCTACAGTCAAGAGACCCAGTACTTC.

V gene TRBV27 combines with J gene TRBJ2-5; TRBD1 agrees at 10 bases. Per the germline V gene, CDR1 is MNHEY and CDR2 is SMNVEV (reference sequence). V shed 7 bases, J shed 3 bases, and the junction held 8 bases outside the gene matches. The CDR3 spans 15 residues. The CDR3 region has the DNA TGTGCCAGCAAAAGCTGGACAGGGGGGGAAGAGACCCAGTACTTC. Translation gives CASKSWTGGEETQYF.

The CDR3 protein is CATGGRTTGLQETQYF. The CDR3 bases are TGTGCCACCGGGGGGCGGACGACAGGCCTCCAAGAGACCCAGTACTTC. The chain carries TRBV10-3 and TRBJ2-5; D possibly corresponds to TRBD2 (7 bases). The CDR3 extends over 16 amino acids. Trimming removed 10 bases at V and 1 base at J, with 22 bases between. CDR1 and CDR2 from the germline V gene are ENHRY and SYGVKD.

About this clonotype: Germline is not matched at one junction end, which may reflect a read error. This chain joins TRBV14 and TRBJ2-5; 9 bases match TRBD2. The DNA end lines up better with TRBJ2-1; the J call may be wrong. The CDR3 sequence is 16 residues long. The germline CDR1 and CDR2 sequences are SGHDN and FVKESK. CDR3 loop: CASSLAGALLNNGQFF. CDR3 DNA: TGTGCCAGCAGCCTAGCGGGAGCCCTCCTAAACAATGGGCAGTTCTTC.

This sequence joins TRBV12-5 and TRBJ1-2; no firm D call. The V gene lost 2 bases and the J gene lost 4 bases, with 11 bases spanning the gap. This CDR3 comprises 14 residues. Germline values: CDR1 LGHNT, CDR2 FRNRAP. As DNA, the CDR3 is TGTGCTAGTGGTTTGAACAGAGGCTTCTATGGCTACACCTTC. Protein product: CASGLNRGFYGYTF.

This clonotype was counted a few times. This CDR3 is CASSPLGGDGAQYF. As DNA, the CDR3 is TGTGCCAGCAGTCCCCTGGGGGGGGACGGGGCCCAGTACTTC. This chain joins TRBV12-3 or TRBV12-4 and TRBJ2-5; the match to TRBD2 covers 7 bases. Trimming removed 5 bases from V and 9 bases from J; junction bases left unmatched: 12. The CDR3 is made up of 14 amino acids.

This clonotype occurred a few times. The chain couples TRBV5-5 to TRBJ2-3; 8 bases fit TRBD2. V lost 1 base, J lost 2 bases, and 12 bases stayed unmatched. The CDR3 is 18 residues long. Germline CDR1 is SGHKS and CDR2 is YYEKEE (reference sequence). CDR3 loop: CASSLSWRGAYFTDTQYF. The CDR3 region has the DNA TGTGCCAGCAGCTTGTCCTGGCGGGGGGCCTATTTCACAGATACGCAGTATTTT.

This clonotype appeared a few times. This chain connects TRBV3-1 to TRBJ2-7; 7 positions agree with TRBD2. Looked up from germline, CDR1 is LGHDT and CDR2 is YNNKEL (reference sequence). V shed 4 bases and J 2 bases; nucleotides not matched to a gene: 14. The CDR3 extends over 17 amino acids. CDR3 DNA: TGTGCCAGCAGCCCCCTCAGGTCAGCGGGAATCGCCTACGAGCAGTACTTC. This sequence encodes CASSPLRSAGIAYEQYF.

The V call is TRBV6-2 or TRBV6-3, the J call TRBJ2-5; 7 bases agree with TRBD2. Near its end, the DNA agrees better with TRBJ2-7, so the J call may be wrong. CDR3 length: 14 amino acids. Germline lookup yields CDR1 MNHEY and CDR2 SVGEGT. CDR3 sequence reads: CASSLSGRTYEQYF. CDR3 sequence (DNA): TGTGCCAGCAGCCTTAGCGGGCGAACCTACGAGCAGTACTTC.

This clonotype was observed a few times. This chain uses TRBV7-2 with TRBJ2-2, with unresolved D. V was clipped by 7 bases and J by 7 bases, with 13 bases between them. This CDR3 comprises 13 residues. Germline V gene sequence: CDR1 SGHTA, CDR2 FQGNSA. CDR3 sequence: CASIPLVVGELFF. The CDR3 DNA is TGTGCCAGCATCCCCCTAGTGGTCGGGGAGCTGTTTTTT.

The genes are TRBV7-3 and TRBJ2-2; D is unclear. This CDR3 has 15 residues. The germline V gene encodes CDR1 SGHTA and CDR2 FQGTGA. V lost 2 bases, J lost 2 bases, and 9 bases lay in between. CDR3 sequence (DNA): TGTGCCAGCAGCTTACCGGTCGCTAACACCGGGGAGCTGTTTTTT. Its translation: CASSLPVANTGELFF.

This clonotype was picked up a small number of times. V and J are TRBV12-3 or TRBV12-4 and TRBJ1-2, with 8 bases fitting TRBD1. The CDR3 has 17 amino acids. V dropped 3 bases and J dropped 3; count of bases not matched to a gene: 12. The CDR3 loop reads CASSFRQGAGGDYGYTF. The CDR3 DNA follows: TGTGCCAGCAGTTTCCGGCAGGGGGCGGGAGGGGACTATGGCTACACCTTC.

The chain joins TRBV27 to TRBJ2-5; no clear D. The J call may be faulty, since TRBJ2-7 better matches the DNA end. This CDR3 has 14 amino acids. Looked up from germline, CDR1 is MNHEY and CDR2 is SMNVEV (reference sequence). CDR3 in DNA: TGTGCCAGCAGTTTACGCGCCCCCACCTACGAGCAGTACTTC. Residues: CASSLRAPTYEQYF.

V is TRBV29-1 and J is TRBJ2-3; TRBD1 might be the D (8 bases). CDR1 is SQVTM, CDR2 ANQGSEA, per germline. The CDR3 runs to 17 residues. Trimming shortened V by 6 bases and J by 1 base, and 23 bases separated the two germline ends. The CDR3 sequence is CSVVRTGRASGTDTQYF. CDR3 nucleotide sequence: TGCAGCGTCGTCCGGACAGGGAGGGCTTCAGGCACAGATACGCAGTATTTT.

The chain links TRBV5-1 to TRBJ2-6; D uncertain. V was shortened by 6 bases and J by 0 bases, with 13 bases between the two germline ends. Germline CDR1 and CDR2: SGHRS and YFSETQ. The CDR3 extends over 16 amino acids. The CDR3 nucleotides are TGCGCCAGCACTAAGGTGGGCCACTCTGGGGCCAACGTCCTGACTTTC. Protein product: CASTKVGHSGANVLTF.

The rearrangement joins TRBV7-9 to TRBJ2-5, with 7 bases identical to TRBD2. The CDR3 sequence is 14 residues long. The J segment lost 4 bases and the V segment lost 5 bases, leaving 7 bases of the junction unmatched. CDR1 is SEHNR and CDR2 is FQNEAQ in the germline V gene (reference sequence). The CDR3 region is CASSRSSGGETQYF. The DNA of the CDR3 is TGTGCCAGCAGCAGATCTAGCGGTGGAGAGACCCAGTACTTC.

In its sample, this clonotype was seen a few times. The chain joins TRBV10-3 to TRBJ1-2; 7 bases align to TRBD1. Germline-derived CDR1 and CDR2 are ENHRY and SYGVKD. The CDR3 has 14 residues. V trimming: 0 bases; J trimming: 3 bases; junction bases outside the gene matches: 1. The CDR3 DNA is TGTGCCATCAGTGAGTCGGGGACAGACTATGGCTACACCTTC. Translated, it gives CAISESGTDYGYTF.

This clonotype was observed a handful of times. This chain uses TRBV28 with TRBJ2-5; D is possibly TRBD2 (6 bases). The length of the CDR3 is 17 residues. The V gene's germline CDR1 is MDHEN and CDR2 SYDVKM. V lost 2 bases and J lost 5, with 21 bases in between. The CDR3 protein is CASSLGVWGGRVETQYF. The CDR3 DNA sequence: TGTGCCAGCAGTTTAGGAGTGTGGGGAGGCCGGGTCGAGACCCAGTACTTC.

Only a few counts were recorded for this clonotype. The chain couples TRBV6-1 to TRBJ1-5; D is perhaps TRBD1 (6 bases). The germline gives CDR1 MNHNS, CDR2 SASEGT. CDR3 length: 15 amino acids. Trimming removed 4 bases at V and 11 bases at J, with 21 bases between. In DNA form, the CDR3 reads TGTGCCAGCAGTGTGGTTGTGACGGGGGGCACGTCCCAGCATTTT. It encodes CASSVVVTGGTSQHF.

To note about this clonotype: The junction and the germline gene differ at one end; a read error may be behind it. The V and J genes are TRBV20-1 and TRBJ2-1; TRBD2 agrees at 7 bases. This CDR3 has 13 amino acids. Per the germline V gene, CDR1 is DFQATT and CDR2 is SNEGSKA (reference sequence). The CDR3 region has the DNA TGCAGCGCTAGAGCTAGCGGCTACAATGAGCAGTTCTTC. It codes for CSARASGYNEQFF.

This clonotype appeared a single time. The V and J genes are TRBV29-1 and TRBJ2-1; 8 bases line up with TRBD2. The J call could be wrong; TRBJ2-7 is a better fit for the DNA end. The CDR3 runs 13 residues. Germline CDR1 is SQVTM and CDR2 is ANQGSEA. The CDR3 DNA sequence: TGCAGCGTCAGCGGGAGTGGGTCCTACGAGCAGTACTTC. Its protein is CSVSGSGSYEQYF.

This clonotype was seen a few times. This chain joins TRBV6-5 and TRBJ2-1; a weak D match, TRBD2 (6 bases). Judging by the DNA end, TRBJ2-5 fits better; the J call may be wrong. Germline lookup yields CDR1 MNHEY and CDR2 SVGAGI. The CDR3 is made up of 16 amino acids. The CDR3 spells CASSYSGLAQSETQYF. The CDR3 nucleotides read TGTGCCAGCAGTTACTCGGGACTTGCACAGTCGGAGACCCAGTACTTC.

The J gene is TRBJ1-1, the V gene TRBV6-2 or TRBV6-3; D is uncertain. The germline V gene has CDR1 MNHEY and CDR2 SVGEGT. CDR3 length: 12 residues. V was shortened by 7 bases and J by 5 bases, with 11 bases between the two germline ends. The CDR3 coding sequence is TGTGCCAGCACGCGACCCCCTACTGAAGCTTTCTTT. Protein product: CASTRPPTEAFF.

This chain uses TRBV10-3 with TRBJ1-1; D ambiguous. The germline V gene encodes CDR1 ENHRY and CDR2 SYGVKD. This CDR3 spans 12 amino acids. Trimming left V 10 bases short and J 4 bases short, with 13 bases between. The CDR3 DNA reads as TGTGCCACCTGGGAAAGTCGCACTGAAGCTTTCTTT. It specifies CATWESRTEAFF.

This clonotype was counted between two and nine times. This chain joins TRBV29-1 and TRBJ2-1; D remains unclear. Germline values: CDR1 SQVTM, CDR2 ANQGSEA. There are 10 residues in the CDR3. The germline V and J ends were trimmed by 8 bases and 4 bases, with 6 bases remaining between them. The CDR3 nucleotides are TGCAGCTTCTCTTACAATGAGCAGTTCTTC. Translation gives CSFSYNEQFF.